This TCR beta chain was found in a study of neurological immune-mediated disorders. Whole-study findings and limits: Among 34 multiple sclerosis patients, phylogenetic grouping put the repertoires of 18 into a single related-CDR3 cluster, a possible signature.

TCRdb reanalysed the 5' RACE reads using MiXCR and keeps one entry per CDR3 protein. The sample records about 62,000 distinct CDR3 sequences, approximately 4.6% being singletons. Germline V gene sequence: CDR1 MNHEY, CDR2 SVGAGI. The CDR3 spans 17 residues. It was from 2 million PBMCs stored at -80 C that the unsorted libraries were obtained. Remarks on this clonotype: Its target is not known. The junction differs from germline at one of its ends, possibly a read error.

Sequences were obtained from PBMCs. The rearrangement joins TRBV6-5 to TRBJ1-6; TRBD1 aligns across 9 bases. The TCR sequence derives from a woman aged 50 to 65 with multiple sclerosis. The DNA for the CDR3 is TGTGCCAGCACCTCCCAGGGACAGGGCCTTTATAATTCACCCCTACACTTT. This gives the protein CASTSQGQGLYNSPLHF.